This entry is about one T cell receptor beta chain. Data came from immunoSEQ multiplex PCR; TCRdb stores just in-frame clones and leaves some out. The data show tens of thousands of clones, nearly 98% seen once. This sample stems from a study of monozygotic twins with cystic fibrosis. This CDR3 is built from 12 residues. Germline V lookup: CDR1 LNHDA, CDR2 SQIVND (reference sequence). V was cut by 1 base and J by 6 bases, with 6 bases left in between. The chain recombines TRBV19 with TRBJ1-2; D remains ambiguous. What was sequenced was blood. This receptor was obtained from a girl aged 2-9 years with cystic fibrosis. In DNA form, the CDR3 reads TGTGCCAGTAGTATAGGGCAGAATGGCTACACCTTC. This encodes CASSIGQNGYTF.